The source of this T cell receptor beta chain is a study of shared clonotypes between healthy human individuals. CD8 cells classed as naive were CD45RO-negative and positively selected for CCR7, excluding terminally differentiated effector memory CD45RA+ cells. Repertoires were generated with immunoSEQ multiplex PCR, while TCRdb's copy carries only in-frame clones and drops some. The sample shows hundreds of thousands of clones, about 92% of them seen only once. Germline V lookup: CDR1 MDHEN, CDR2 SYDVKM. V lost 6 bases and J lost 0, with 12 bases in between. CDR3 size: 15 residues. Overall study findings and caveats: Donor scarcity curtailed the genetic and exposure-history diversity represented herein.

About this clone: The antigen is not known.

Sequencing was performed on naive CD8+ T cells sorted from blood. The TCR was taken from a man aged 25 to 40 in good health. The chain carries TRBV28 and TRBJ1-5; D is unresolved. The DNA of the CDR3 is TGTGCCAGCAGATCGATAGGTTATAGCAATCAGCCCCAGCATTTT. Translated: CASRSIGYSNQPQHF.